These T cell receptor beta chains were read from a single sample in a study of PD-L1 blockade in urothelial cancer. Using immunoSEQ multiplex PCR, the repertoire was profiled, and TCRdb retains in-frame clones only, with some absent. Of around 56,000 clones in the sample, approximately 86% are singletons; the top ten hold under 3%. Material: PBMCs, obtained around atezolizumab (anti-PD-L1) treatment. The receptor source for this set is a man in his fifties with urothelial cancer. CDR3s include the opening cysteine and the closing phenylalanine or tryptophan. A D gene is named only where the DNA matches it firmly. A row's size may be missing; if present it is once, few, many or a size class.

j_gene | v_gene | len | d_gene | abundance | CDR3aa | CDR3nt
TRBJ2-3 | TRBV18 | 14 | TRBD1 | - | CASSHGTGKDTQYF | TGTGCCAGCTCACACGGGACAGGGAAAGATACGCAGTATTTT
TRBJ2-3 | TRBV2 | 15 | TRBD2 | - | CASSGGLGRGDTQYF | TGTGCCAGCAGTGGGGGACTAGGGAGGGGCGATACGCAGTATTTT
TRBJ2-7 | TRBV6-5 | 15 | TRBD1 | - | CASRPDRGSSYEQYF | TGTGCCAGCAGACCCGACAGGGGGAGCTCCTACGAGCAGTACTTC
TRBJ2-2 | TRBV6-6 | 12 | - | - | CASTRDGGELFF | TGTGCCTCAACGCGGGACGGCGGGGAGCTGTTTTTT
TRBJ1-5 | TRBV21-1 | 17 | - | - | CASSKGRDSYSNQPQHF | TGTGCCAGCAGCAAAGGGCGGGACAGTTATAGCAATCAGCCCCAGCATTTT
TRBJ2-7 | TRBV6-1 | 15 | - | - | CATELDPRMEYEQYF | TGTGCCACCGAACTTGACCCGCGGATGGAATACGAGCAGTACTTC
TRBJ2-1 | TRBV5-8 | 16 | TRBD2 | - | CASSLVAAGGNSEQFF | TGTGCCAGCAGCTTGGTAGCTGCGGGAGGGAATAGTGAGCAGTTCTTC
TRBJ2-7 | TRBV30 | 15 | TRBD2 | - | CAWSRLAGPSYEQYF | TGTGCCTGGAGTCGCCTAGCGGGCCCCTCCTACGAGCAGTACTTC
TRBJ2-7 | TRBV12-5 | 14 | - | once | CASAPGGDGSEQYF | TGTGCTAGTGCTCCAGGCGGGGACGGGAGCGAGCAGTACTTC
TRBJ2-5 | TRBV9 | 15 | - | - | CASSASRGRLETQYF | TGTGCCAGCAGCGCCTCCCGGGGAAGGCTGGAGACCCAGTACTTC
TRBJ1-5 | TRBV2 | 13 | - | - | CASGGRGGQPQHF | TGTGCCAGCGGGGGACGGGGGGGACAGCCCCAGCATTTT
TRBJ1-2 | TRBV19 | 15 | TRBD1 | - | CASTLGGDARRGYTF | TGTGCCAGTACCCTAGGGGGCGACGCTCGACGAGGCTACACCTTC
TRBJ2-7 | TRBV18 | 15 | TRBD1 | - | CASSPLTGGIGVQYF | TGTGCCAGCTCACCTCTTACAGGGGGAATAGGGGTGCAGTACTTC
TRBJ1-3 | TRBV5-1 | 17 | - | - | CASSSLGHLDSGNTIYF | TGCGCCAGCAGCTCCCTGGGACACCTCGACTCTGGAAACACCATATATTTT
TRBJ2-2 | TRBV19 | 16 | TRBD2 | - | CASSILTSGSSGELFF | TGTGCCAGTAGTATCCTGACTAGCGGGAGCTCCGGGGAGCTGTTTTTT
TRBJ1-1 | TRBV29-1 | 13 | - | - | CSVFEPMNTEAFF | TGCAGCGTTTTCGAGCCTATGAACACTGAAGCTTTCTTT
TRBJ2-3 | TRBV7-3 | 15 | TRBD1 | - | CASARQGRGTDTQYF | TGTGCCAGCGCCCGACAGGGGCGGGGCACAGATACGCAGTATTTT
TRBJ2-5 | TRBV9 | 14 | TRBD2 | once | CASSPSGYQETQYF | TGTGCCAGCAGCCCTAGCGGGTACCAAGAGACCCAGTACTTC
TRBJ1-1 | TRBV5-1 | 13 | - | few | CASSFQGTAEAFF | TGCGCCAGCAGCTTCCAGGGCACGGCTGAAGCTTTCTTT
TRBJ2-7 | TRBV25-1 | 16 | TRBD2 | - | CASRRLAGDGGYEQYF | TGTGCCAGCAGACGACTAGCGGGAGATGGGGGCTACGAGCAGTACTTC